This T cell receptor (beta chain) originates from a study of cytomegalovirus exposure and HLA in healthy donors. Points from the study as a whole: Common viral pathogens (according to a later analysis) appeared linked to several of the most significant clusters. In most subjects, TCR beta sequences reportedly gave accurate predictions of HLA-A and HLA-B alleles. V- and J-gene trimming of TCR beta was linked (in a later analysis) to a missense DCLRE1C variant. Roughly uniform sequencing depth across donors was assumed, possibly incorrectly.

Only a few counts were recorded for this clone. Its antigen is not known. The CDR3 has 14 amino acids. The V end was cut by 5 bases, the J end by 4 bases, with 14 bases between. CDR1 and CDR2 from the germline V gene are SGHVS and FQNEAQ. Primers included in the PCR were 60 Vbeta and 13 Jbeta primers. TCRdb keeps only in-frame clones here, not all; method: immunoSEQ multiplex PCR. The profile shows approximately 100,000 clones, about two thirds of them singletons. This TCR derives from a female donor in good health and CMV-seronegative. This rearrangement joins TRBV7-8 to TRBJ1-1, with a tentative D call TRBD1 (6 bases). Input material: PBMCs. The CDR3 DNA sequence: TGTGCCAGCAGCCCCGCCCGGGACATCACTGAAGCTTTCTTT. Translating it yields CASSPARDITEAFF.